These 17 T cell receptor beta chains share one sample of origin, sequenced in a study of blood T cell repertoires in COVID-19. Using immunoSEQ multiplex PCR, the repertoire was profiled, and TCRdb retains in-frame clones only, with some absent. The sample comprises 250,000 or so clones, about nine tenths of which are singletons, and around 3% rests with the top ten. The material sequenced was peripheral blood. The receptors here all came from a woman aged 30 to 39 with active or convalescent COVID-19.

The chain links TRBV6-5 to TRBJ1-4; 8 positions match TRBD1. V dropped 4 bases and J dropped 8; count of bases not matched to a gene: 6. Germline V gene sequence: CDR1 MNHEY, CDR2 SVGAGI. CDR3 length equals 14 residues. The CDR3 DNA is TGTGCCAGCAGTTCGACAGGGGTGGTAGAAAAACTGTTTTTT. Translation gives CASSSTGVVEKLFF.

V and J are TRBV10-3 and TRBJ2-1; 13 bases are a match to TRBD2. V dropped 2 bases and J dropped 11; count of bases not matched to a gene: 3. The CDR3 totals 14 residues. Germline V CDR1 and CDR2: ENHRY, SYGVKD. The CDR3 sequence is CAISEEGLAGKQFF. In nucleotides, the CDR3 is TGTGCCATCAGTGAGGAGGGACTAGCGGGGAAGCAGTTCTTC.

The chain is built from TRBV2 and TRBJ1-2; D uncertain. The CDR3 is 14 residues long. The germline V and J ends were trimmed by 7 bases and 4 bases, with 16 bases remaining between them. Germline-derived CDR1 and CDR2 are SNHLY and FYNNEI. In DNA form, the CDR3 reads TGTGCCAGCAAATTCAACCAGGTGGGCTATGGCTACACCTTC. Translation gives CASKFNQVGYGYTF.

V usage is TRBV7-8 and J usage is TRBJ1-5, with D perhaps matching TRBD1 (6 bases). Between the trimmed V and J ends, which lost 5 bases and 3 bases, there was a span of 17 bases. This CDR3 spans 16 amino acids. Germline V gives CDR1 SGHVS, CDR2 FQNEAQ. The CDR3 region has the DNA TGTGCCAGCAGCCCAGGGGAGGGGGTTTACAATCAGCCCCAGCATTTT. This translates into CASSPGEGVYNQPQHF. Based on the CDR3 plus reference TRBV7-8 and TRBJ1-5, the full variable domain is GAGVSQSPRYKVAKRGQDVALRCDPISGHVSLFWYQQALGQGPEFLTYFQNEAQLDKSGLPSDRFFAERPEGSVSTLKIQRTQQEDSAVYLCASSPGEGVYNQPQHFGDGTRLSIL.

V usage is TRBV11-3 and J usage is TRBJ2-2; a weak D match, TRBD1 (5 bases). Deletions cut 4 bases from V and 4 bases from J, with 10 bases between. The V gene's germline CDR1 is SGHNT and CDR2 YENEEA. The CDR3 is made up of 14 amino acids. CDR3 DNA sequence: TGTGCCAGCAGCTCCAGGGATGGCACCGGGGAGCTGTTTTTT. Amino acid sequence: CASSSRDGTGELFF.

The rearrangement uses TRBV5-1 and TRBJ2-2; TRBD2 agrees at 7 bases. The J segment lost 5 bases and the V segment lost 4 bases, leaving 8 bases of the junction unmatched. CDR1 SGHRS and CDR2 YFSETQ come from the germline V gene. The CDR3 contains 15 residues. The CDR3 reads CASSARLGGTGELFF. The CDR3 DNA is TGCGCCAGCAGCGCCCGCCTGGGGGGGACCGGGGAGCTGTTTTTT. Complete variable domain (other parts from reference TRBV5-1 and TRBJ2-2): KAGVTQTPRYLIKTRGQQVTLSCSPISGHRSVSWYQQTPGQGLQFLFEYFSETQRNKGNFPGRFSGRQFSNSRSEMNVSTLELGDSALYLCASSARLGGTGELFFGEGSRLTVL.

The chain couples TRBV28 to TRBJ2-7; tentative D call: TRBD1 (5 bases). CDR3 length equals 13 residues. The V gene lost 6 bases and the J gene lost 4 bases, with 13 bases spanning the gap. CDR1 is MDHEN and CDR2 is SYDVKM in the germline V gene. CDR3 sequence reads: CASRPRQRYEQYF. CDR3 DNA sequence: TGTGCCAGCAGACCTCGACAGAGGTACGAGCAGTACTTC. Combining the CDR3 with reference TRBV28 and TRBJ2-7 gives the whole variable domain DVKVTQSSRYLVKRTGEKVFLECVQDMDHENMFWYRQDPGLGLRLIYFSYDVKMKEKGDIPEGYSVSREKKERFSLILESASTNQTSMYLCASRPRQRYEQYFGPGTRLTVT.

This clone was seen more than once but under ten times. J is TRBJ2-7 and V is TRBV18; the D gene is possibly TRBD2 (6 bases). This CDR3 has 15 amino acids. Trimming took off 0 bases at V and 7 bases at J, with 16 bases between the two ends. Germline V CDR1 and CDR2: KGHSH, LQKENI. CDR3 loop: CASSPPAAKGREQYF. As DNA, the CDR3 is TGTGCCAGCTCACCACCGGCAGCTAAGGGGAGGGAGCAGTACTTC.

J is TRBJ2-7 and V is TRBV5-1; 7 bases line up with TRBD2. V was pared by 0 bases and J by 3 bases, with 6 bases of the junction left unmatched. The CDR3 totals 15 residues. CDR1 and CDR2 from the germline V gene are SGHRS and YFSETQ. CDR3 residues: CASSLDGGTIYEQYF. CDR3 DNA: TGCGCCAGCAGCTTGGACGGGGGGACTATCTACGAGCAGTACTTC.

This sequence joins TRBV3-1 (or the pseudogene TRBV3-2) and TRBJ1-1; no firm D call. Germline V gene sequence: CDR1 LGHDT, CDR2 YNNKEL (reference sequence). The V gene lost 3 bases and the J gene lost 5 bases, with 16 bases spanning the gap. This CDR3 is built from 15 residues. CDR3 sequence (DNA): TGTGCCAGCAGCCAGTCGTTCGAGGTGCGAACTGAAGCTTTCTTT. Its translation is CASSQSFEVRTEAFF.

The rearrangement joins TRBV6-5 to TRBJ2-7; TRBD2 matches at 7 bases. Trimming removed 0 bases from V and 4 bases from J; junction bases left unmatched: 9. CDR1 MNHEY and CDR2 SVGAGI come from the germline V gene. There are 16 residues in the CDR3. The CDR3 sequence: CASSYSGASGKYEQYF. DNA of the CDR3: TGTGCCAGCAGTTACTCTGGGGCTAGCGGTAAATACGAGCAGTACTTC.

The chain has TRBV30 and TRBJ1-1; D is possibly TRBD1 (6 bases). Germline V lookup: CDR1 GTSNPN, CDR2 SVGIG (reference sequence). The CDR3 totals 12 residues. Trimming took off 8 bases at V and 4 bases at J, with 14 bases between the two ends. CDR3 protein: CAGGRAGTEAFF. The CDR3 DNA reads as TGTGCCGGGGGCAGGGCTGGCACTGAAGCTTTCTTT.

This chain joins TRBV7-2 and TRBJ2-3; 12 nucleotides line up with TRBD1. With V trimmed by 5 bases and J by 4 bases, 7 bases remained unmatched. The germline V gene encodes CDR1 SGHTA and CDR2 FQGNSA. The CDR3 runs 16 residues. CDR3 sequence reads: CASSTRDRGRSDTQYF. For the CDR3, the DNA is TGTGCCAGCAGCACTCGGGACAGGGGGCGTTCAGATACGCAGTATTTT.

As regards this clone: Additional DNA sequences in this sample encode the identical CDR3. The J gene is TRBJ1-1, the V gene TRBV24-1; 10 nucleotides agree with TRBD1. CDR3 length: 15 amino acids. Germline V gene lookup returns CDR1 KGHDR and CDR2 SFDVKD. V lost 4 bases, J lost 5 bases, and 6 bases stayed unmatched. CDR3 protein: CATSDPRTGGTEAFF. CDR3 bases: TGTGCCACCAGTGACCCTAGGACAGGGGGGACTGAAGCTTTCTTT.

Here the CDR3 DNA reads TGTGCCAGCAGTTGGGACAGGGAAATATACGAGCAGTACTTC. Translation gives CASSWDREIYEQYF. The rearrangement joins TRBV6-2 or TRBV6-3 to TRBJ2-7, with 9 bases matching TRBD1. V shed 4 bases, J shed 4 bases, and the junction held 5 bases outside the gene matches. The V gene's germline CDR1 is MNHEY and CDR2 SVGEGT. The CDR3 is 14 amino acids.

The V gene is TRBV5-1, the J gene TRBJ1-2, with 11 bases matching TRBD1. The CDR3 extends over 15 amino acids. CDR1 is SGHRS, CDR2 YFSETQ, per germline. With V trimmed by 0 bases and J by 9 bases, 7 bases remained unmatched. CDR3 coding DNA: TGCGCCAGCAGCTTGGGGACAGGGGGCGCGTGGAGCTACACCTTC. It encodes CASSLGTGGAWSYTF.

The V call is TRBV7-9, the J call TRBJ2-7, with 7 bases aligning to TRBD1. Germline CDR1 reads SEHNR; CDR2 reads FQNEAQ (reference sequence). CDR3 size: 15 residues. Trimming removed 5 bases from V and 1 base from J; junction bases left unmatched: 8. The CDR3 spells CASSGKDRPSYEQYF. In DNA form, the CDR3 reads TGTGCCAGCAGCGGGAAGGACAGGCCGTCCTACGAGCAGTACTTC.